This T cell receptor (beta chain) stems from a study of chemoradiotherapy in HPV16-positive cancers. General study findings and limits: During treatment, candidate HPV-specific clones and E7-related motifs expanded in tumor. Only two HPV16-positive patients supplied the functional HPV-specificity definition. HPV-responsive T-cell expansion during chemoradiotherapy was linked to improved recurrence-free survival in HPV16-positive patients.

Of note for this clone: Its antigen is undetermined.

This CDR3 region has 14 residues. V lost 3 bases and J lost 2, with 10 bases in between. Germline assignment: CDR1 SNHLY and CDR2 FYNNEI. The repertoire was sequenced with immunoSEQ multiplex PCR; TCRdb's copy has only in-frame clones and lacks some. The sample has some 16,000 clones, around 78% seen once; the top ten hold roughly 9.6%. Over chemoradiotherapy, repertoires were sampled more than once. J is TRBJ1-2 and V is TRBV2; possible D gene TRBD1, 5 bases. This TCR derives from a human donor with HPV-associated anogenital cancer. Sampling took place from a patient who underwent chemoradiotherapy. In nucleotides, the CDR3 is TGTGCCAGCAGTGACCCCGGGGGGAACTATGGCTACACCTTC. Amino acids: CASSDPGGNYGYTF.